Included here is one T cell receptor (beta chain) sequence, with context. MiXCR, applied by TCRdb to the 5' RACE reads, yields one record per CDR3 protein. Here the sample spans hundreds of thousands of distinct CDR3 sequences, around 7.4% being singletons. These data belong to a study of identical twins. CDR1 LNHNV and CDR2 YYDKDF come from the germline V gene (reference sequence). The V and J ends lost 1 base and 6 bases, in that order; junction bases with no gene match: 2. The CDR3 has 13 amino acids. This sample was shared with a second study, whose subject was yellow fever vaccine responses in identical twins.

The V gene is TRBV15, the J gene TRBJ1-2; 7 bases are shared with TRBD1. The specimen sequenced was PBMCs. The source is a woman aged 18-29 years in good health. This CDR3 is CATSRGTGHGYTF. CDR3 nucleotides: TGTGCCACCAGCAGAGGGACAGGTCATGGCTACACCTTC.